This TCR beta chain derives from a study of blood T cell repertoires in COVID-19 (dated by TCRdb to 2020 to 2021). For the study in its entirety: Collaborator samples came from the United States, Italy and Spain and covered acute and convalescent phases of COVID-19. Deeply sampled blood TCRbeta repertoires from subjects exposed to, actively infected with, or recovered from COVID-19 were included in the dataset. Where available, HLA class I and class II types were taken from metadata supplied by the sample provider and were not determined by assay-based typing. The sample metadata nearly always contained a de-identified subject ID, COVID-19 status, age in years and sex. Samples were obtained from the ongoing ImmuneRACE study (first 160 participants) and from over 1,000 subjects provided by 6 global collaborators. The prospective study material was composed of cDNA or gDNA derived from T cells, B-cell-depleted T cells, or PBMCs. The repertoires were released in a freely available public database intended as a resource for research on the immune response to SARS-CoV-2. On the study overall, not on this receptor specifically: How much clinical and demographic metadata was included differed by source and by participant, and the metadata was provided uncurated.

The immunoSEQ Assay, a bias-controlled multiplex PCR, was used to amplify TCRbeta CDR3 regions from genomic DNA. On the authors' methods: The number of nucleated cells in each sample was estimated by amplification of reference gene primers within the assay. Sequence reads were collapsed and filtered to measure the absolute abundance of every unique TCRbeta CDR3 rearrangement. For each sample, productive Simpson clonality was calculated by taking the square root of Simpson's diversity index across productive rearrangements. The source is immuneACCESS, and TCRdb retained only in-frame sequences with V and J called. Part of the clones is not carried over; for the studies checked, unresolved V genes explain less than half of this, and the remainder is unexplained. The V and J calls and the clone size are those of that table, but D and trimming were determined from the DNA. For this sample there are hundreds of thousands of clones; about four fifths appear just once. Together, the top ten hold over 8% of the sample.

Details on this clone: Its antigen is not yet known. No quality values exist for individual bases; no much larger clone is one base distant.

The collaborating institutions used their own protocols to collect whole blood in K2EDTA tubes. For TCRbeta analysis, collaborators shipped samples in one of three forms: frozen whole blood, isolated PBMCs, or DNA extracted from either of those sample types. Looking up the germline V gene yields CDR1 KGHDR and CDR2 SFDVKD. Including cysteine and phenylalanine, the CDR3 has 13 amino acids. The kept DNA is CDR3 alone, 39 bases in frame from the first base. The V and J ends are trimmed by 6 bases and 2 bases, leaving 10 bases between them. The sample consisted of peripheral blood. The sequence joins TRBV24-1 to TRBJ2-7; TRBD1 is a possible D gene, resting on 6 matching bases. The receptor's source is a woman of 80 years or more with acute or convalescent COVID-19. The bases read TGTGCCACCAGTTCGGCAGGGGCCTACGAGCAGTACTTC. It encodes CATSSAGAYEQYF.